This T cell receptor (beta chain) was obtained from a study of blood T cell repertoires in COVID-19. At the level of the study: Researchers got acute and convalescent COVID-19 samples from the United States, Italy and Spain.

The table came from immunoSEQ multiplex PCR; TCRdb's copy has only in-frame clones and leaves some out. The data contain 270,000 or so clones, approximately 90% of them seen just once; the ten biggest clones take up about 5%. The CDR3 loop spans 13 amino acids. The V end lost 5 bases, the J end lost 10 bases, and 12 bases lay between the germline ends. The sample consisted of peripheral blood. The receptor's source is a man aged 35 to 55 with acute or convalescent COVID-19. The chain couples TRBV12-3 or TRBV12-4 to TRBJ1-6; no clear D. CDR3 sequence reads: CASSEDYRSPLHF. In DNA, the CDR3 is TGTGCCAGCAGTGAGGACTATCGGTCACCCCTCCACTTT.